The TCR beta chain under discussion was sequenced for a study of blood T cells in healthy people across ages. Healthy Caucasians from Russia aged roughly 6 to 95 served as donors. It was 8 to 10 milliliters of peripheral blood that were drawn from each donor. Alongside a J-beta primer mix, a sample-barcoded 5' primer served in a second PCR lasting about 7 to 11 cycles. Tags on each cDNA molecule came from a template-switch adaptor with 12 random nucleotides. TCRdb called the 5' RACE reads again in MiXCR, with one record for every CDR3 protein. The sample includes around 970,000 distinct CDR3 sequences, 51% of them seen just once. Germline V gives CDR1 LGHDT, CDR2 YNNKEL (reference sequence). Trimming stripped 6 bases from V and 1 base from J, with 12 bases between. This CDR3 is 15 amino acids long.

The sample consisted of blood. This sequence joins TRBV3-1 and TRBJ2-2; D uncertain. The source is a woman aged 55-70 years in good health. The CDR3 DNA is TGTGCCAGCAGTTCAGGACCCAAGAACACCGGGGAGCTGTTTTTT. Translation gives CASSSGPKNTGELFF.